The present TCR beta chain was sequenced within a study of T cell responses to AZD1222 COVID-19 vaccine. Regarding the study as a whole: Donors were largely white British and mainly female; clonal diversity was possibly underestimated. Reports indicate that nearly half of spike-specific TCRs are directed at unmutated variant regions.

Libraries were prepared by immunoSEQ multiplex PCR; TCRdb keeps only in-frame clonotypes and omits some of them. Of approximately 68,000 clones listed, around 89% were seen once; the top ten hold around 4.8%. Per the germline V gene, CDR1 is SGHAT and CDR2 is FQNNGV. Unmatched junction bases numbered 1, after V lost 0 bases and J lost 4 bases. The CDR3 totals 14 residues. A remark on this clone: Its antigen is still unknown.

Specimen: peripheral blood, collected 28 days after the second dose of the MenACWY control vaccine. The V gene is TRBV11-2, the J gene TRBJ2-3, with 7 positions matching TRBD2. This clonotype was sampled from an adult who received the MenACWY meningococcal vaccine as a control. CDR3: CASSLDRGADTQYF. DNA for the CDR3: TGTGCCAGCAGCTTAGATCGGGGGGCAGATACGCAGTATTTT.